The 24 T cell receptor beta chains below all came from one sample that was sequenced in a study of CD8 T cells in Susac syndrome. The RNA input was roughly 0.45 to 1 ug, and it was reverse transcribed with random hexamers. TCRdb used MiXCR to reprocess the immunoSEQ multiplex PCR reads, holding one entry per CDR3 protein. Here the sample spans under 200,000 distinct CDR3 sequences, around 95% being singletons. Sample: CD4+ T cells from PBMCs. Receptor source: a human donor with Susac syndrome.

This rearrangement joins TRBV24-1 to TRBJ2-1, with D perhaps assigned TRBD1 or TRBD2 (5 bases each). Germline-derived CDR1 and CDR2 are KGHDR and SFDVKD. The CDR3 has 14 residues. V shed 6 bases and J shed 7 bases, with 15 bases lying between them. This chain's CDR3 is CATSRKGDGNEQFF. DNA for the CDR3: TGTGCCACCAGTCGGAAAGGGGACGGGAATGAGCAGTTCTTC.

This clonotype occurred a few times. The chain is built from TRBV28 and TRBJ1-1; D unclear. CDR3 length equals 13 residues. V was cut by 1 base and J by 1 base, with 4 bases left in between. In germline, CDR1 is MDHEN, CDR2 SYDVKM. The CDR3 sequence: CASSLLGNTEAFF. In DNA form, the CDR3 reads TGTGCCAGCAGTTTATTGGGGAACACTGAAGCTTTCTTT.

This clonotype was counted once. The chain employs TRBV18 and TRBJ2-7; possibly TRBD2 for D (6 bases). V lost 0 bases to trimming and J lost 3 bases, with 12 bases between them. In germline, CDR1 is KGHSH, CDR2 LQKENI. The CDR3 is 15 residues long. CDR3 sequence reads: CASSPPGGAFYEQYV. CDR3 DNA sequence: TGTGCCAGCTCACCACCGGGCGGGGCGTTCTACGAGCAGTACGTC.

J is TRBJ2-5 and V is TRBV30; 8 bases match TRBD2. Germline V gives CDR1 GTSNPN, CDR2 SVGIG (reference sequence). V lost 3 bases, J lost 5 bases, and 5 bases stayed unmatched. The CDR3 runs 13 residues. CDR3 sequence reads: CAWRAGGRETQYF. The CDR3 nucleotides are TGTGCCTGGAGGGCGGGAGGACGGGAGACCCAGTACTTC.

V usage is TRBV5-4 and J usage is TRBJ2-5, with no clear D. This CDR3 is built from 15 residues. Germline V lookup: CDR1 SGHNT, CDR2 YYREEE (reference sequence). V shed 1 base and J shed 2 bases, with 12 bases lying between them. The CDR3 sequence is CASSLPNNPQETQYF. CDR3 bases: TGTGCCAGCAGCTTGCCTAACAACCCTCAAGAGACCCAGTACTTC.

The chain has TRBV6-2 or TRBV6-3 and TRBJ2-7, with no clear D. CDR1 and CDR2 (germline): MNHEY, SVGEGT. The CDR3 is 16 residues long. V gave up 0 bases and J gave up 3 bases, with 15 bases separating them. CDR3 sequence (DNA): TGTGCCAGCAGTTACTCGAGGTTCGGCTTCAACTACGAGCAGTACGTC. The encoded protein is CASSYSRFGFNYEQYV.

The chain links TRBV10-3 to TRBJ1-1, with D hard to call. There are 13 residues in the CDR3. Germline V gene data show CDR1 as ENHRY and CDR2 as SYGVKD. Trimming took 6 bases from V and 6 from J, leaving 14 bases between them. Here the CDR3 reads CAISLTGPPEAFF. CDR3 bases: TGTGCCATCAGCTTGACCGGGCCCCCTGAAGCTTTCTTT.

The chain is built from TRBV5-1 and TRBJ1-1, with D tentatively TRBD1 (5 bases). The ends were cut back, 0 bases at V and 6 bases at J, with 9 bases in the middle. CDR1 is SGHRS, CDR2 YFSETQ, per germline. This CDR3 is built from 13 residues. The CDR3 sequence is CASSLGGAAEAFF. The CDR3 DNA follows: TGCGCCAGCAGCTTGGGCGGGGCGGCTGAAGCTTTCTTT.

The DNA for the CDR3 is TGTGCCAGCAGCCGGGGGGGCACGTATGGCTACACCTTC. Translation: CASSRGGTYGYTF. This sequence joins TRBV14 and TRBJ1-2, with a possible D match to TRBD1 (6 bases). This CDR3 spans 13 amino acids. Trimming took 4 bases from V and 5 from J, leaving 11 bases between them. CDR1 is SGHDN and CDR2 is FVKESK in the germline V gene.

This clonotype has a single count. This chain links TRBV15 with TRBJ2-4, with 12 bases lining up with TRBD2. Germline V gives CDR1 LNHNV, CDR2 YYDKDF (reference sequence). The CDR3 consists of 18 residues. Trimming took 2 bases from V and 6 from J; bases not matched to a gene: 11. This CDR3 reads CATSRSPTSGRGGNIQYF. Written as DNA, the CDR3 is TGTGCCACCAGCAGATCTCCGACTAGCGGGAGAGGAGGAAACATTCAGTACTTC.

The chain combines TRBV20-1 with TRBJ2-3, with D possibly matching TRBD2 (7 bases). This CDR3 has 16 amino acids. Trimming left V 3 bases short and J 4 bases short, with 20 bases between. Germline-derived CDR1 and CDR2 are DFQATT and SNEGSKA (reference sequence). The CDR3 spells CSARDTGGGSPDTQYF. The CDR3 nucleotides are TGCAGTGCTAGGGACACGGGGGGCGGGAGCCCAGATACGCAGTATTTT.

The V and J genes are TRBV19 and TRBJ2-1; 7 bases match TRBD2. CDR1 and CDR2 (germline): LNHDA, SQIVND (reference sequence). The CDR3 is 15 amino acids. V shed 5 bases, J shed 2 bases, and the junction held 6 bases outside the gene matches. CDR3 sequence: CASSPGRDAYNEQFF. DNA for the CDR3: TGTGCCAGTAGTCCGGGGAGGGACGCCTACAATGAGCAGTTCTTC.

The CDR3 DNA follows: TGCAGCGTAGCGGGAGTGGGCAATGAGCAGTTCTTC. It encodes CSVAGVGNEQFF. V and J are TRBV29-1 and TRBJ2-1, with 8 bases that match TRBD2. The V segment lost 6 bases and the J segment 6 bases; nucleotides outside the gene matches: 4. CDR1 and CDR2 (germline): SQVTM, ANQGSEA. The CDR3 has 12 residues.

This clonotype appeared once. The CDR3 DNA is TGCAGCGTTGCTGGGACTACTAATGAAAAACTGTTTTTT. As protein: CSVAGTTNEKLFF. V is TRBV29-1 and J is TRBJ1-4; tentative D call: TRBD1 (5 bases). Germline assignment: CDR1 SQVTM and CDR2 ANQGSEA. V lost 4 bases and J lost 2, with 8 bases in between. This CDR3 is 13 amino acids long.

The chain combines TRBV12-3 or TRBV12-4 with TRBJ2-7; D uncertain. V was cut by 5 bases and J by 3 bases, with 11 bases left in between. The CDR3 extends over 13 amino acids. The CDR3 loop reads CASSPSLGYEQYF. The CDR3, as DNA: TGTGCCAGCAGTCCTTCCTTGGGCTACGAGCAGTACTTC.

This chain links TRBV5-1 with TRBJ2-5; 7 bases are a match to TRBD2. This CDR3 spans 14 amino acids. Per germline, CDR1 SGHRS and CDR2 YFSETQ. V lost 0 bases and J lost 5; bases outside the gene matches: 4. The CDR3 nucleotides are TGCGCCAGCAGCTTGGGAACGCGGGGGGAGACCCAGTACTTC. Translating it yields CASSLGTRGETQYF.

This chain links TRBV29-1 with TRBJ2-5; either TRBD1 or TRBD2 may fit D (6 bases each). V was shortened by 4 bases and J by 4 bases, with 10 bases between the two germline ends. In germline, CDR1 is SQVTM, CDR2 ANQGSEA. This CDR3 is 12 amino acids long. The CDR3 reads CSVAGGGETQYF. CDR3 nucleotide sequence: TGCAGCGTTGCTGGAGGGGGAGAGACCCAGTACTTC.

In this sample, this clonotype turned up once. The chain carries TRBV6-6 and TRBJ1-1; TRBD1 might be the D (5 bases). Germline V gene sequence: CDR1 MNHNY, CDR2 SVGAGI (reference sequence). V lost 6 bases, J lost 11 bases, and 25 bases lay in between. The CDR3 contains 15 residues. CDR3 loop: CASSRLRGVLSEAFF. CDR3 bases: TGTGCCAGCAGCCGACTCCGAGGGGTTCTGAGCGAGGCTTTCTTT.

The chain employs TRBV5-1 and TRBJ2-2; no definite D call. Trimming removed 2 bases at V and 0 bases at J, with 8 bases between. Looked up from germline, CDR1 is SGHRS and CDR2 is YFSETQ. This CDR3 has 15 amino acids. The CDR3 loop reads CASSFVAPNTGELFF. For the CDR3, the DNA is TGCGCCAGCAGCTTCGTTGCACCGAACACCGGGGAGCTGTTTTTT. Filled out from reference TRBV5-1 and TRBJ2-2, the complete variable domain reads KAGVTQTPRYLIKTRGQQVTLSCSPISGHRSVSWYQQTPGQGLQFLFEYFSETQRNKGNFPGRFSGRQFSNSRSEMNVSTLELGDSALYLCASSFVAPNTGELFFGEGSRLTVL.

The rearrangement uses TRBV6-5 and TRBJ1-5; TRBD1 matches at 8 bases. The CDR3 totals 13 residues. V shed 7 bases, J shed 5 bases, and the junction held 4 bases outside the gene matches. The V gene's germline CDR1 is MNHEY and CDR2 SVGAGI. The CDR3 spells CASTEDRDQPQHF. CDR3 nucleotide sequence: TGTGCCAGCACCGAGGACAGGGATCAGCCCCAGCATTTT.

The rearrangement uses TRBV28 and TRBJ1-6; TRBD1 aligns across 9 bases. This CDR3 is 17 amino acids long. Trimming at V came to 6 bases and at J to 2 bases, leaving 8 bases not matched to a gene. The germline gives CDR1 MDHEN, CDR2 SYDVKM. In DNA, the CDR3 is TGTGCCAGCAGCCATACTACAGGGGGCGCCTATAATTCACCCCTCCACTTT. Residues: CASSHTTGGAYNSPLHF.

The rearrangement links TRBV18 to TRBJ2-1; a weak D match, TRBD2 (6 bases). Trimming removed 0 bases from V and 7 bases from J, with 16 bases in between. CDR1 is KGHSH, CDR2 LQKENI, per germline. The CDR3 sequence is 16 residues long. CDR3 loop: CASSPPRLAGRNEQFF. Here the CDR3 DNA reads TGTGCCAGCTCACCACCGAGGCTGGCAGGGAGGAATGAGCAGTTCTTC. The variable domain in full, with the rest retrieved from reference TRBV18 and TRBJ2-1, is NAGVMQNPRHLVRRRGQEARLRCSPMKGHSHVYWYRQLPEEGLKFMVYLQKENIIDESGMPKERFSAEFPKEGPSILRIQQVVRGDSAAYFCASSPPRLAGRNEQFFGPGTRLTVL.

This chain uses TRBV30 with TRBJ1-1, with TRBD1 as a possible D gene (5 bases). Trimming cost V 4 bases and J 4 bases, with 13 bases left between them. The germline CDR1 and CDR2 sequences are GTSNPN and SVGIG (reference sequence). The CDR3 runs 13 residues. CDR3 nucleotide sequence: TGTGCCTGGATCCCAGGGATCGGCACTGAAGCTTTCTTT. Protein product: CAWIPGIGTEAFF.

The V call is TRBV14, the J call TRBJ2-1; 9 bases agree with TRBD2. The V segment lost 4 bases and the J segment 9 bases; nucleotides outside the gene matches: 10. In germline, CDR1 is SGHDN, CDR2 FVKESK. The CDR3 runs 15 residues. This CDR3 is CASSLLAGVSIEQFF. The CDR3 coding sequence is TGTGCCAGCAGCCTCTTAGCGGGAGTGAGTATTGAGCAGTTCTTC.